This TCR beta chain was identified in a study of T-cell reconstitution after alpha-beta-depleted transplantation in children. This clonotype was picked up a small number of times. The germline V gene has CDR1 LGHNA and CDR2 YNFKEQ. The CDR3 totals 16 residues. V was pared by 4 bases and J by 1 base, with 5 bases of the junction left unmatched. Using unique molecular identifiers, the investigators prepared the TCRbeta library. TCRdb re-called the PCR reads with MiXCR, one entry per CDR3 protein. Of 350,000 to 450,000 distinct CDR3 sequences listed, about a fifth are singletons. This specimen was PBMCs from the stem cell graft donor, taken from the stem cell graft. The clonotype originates from a human donor who donated a stem cell graft to a child with acute myeloid leukemia. This chain links TRBV4-2 with TRBJ2-1; 9 positions agree with TRBD1. For the CDR3, the DNA is TGTGCCAGCAGCCCTCTAGGACAGGGGTCCTACAATGAGCAGTTCTTC. Translating it yields CASSPLGQGSYNEQFF.